This T cell receptor beta chain was identified in a study of sequential checkpoint blockade in melanoma. On the study more broadly: DNA from 91 pretreatment tumor samples underwent TCRβ immunosequencing. Twenty-two patients had matched tumor biopsies before treatment and at week 13 after nivolumab or ipilimumab alone.

Whole-study results and caveats: T-cell fraction and clonality followed PD-L1 and CD8+ counts, not mutational load.

Clones were sequenced by immunoSEQ multiplex PCR, and TCRdb holds only the in-frame ones, with some missing. The table records approximately 20,000 clones, about 25% of them present only once. With respect to this clone: Its target is unknown.

V lost 5 bases, J lost 1 base, and 15 bases lay in between. The V gene's germline CDR1 is MNHGY and CDR2 SAAAGT. This CDR3 comprises 15 residues. The treatment denotes: randomized to nivolumab then ipilimumab (arm A) or the reverse (arm B). None of the patients previously received DNA-damaging chemotherapy. This receptor was taken from a human donor with melanoma. V and J are TRBV6-8 and TRBJ2-7; a possible D gene is TRBD1 (6 bases). Sequenced material: tumor tissue (inferred from file names), taken from a patient given nivolumab and ipilimumab in sequence. CDR3 in amino acids: CASSGRDKPSYEQYF. DNA of the CDR3: TGTGCCAGCAGTGGCCGGGACAAACCATCCTACGAGCAGTACTTC.